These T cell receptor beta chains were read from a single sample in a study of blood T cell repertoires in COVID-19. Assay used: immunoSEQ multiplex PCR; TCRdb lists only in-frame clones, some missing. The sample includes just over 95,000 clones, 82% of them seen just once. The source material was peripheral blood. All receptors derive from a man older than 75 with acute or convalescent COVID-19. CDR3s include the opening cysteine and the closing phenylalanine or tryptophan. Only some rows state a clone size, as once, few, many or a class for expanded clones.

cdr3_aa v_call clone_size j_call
CASSFDRASGYTF TRBV10-1 - TRBJ1-2
CASSRNTEAFF TRBV12-3/TRBV12-4 - TRBJ1-1
CASSPRQANTEAFF TRBV18 - TRBJ1-1
CASSLGPGGNTIYF TRBV7-6 - TRBJ1-3
CASRGPAYGYTF TRBV28 - TRBJ1-2
CASSFPGGSGETQYF TRBV7-6 - TRBJ2-5
CASSVLKDKWNTGELFF TRBV9 few TRBJ2-2
CATAAGPPYEQYF TRBV27 few TRBJ2-7
CASSELFGQSGQFF TRBV10-1 - TRBJ2-1
CASSIFTPDMPVEQYF TRBV19 - TRBJ2-7
CAISGQGGNTEAFF TRBV10-3 - TRBJ1-1
CASSQALAGKDNEQFF TRBV3-1/TRBV3-2 - TRBJ2-1
CASSLVPAPVVNQPQHF TRBV7-2 - TRBJ1-5
CASRQGGQPQHF TRBV6-5 - TRBJ1-5
CAIRPLAGGRASTDTQYF TRBV2 - TRBJ2-3
CASSPGTSGTQLNIQYF TRBV13 - TRBJ2-4
CASSLAGQTYEQYF TRBV5-1 - TRBJ2-7
CASSEGEGQLYGYTF TRBV4-1 - TRBJ1-2